The present T cell receptor (beta chain) was sequenced within a study of CD8+CD57+ T cells in acquired aplastic anemia. Whole-study results and caveats: Patients and controls were not found to differ significantly in CD8+ Simpson's diversity.

The germline V gene has CDR1 ENHRY and CDR2 SYGVKD. The CDR3 covers 12 residues. Trimming shortened V by 10 bases and J by 7 bases, and 16 bases separated the two germline ends. It was genomic DNA that served as the template for profiling TCR beta VDJ and CDR3. In TCRdb, the reads were re-called with MiXCR into one record per CDR3 protein. Found here are about 190,000 distinct CDR3 sequences, around 59% of them singletons; the top ten hold approximately 16%. Notes on this clonotype: Its antigen remains unidentified.

This sequence joins TRBV10-3 and TRBJ1-2; D gene unclear. The specimen sequenced was sorted CD4+, CD8+, or CD8+CD57+ T cells (not recorded which) from PBMCs. The TCR was taken from a human donor in good health, serving as a control. CDR3: CATTHIVAGYTF. CDR3 coding DNA: TGTGCCACAACCCATATTGTAGCTGGCTACACCTTC.